Below, 5 T cell receptor beta chains from the same sample are listed, as sequenced in a study of CD4 T cells in relation to SARS-CoV-2 and coronaviruses. Generated by immunoSEQ multiplex PCR, the TCRdb table keeps only in-frame clones and is missing some. The sample carries about 36,000 clones, about four fifths recorded once. No antigen has been identified for these receptors. Material for sequencing was naive CD4+ T cells from PBMCs, cultured in vitro. Subset indicated: naive CD4+ T cells isolated by negative enrichment. The receptors stem from an adult with COVID-19.

The V call is TRBV7-8, the J call TRBJ1-6; tentative D call: TRBD1 (5 bases). CDR1 and CDR2 (germline): SGHVS, FQNEAQ. The CDR3 is made up of 17 amino acids. V was cut by 1 base and J by 1 base, with 11 bases left in between. The DNA for the CDR3 is TGTGCCAGCAGCTTAGTGATCGGGGGGTCCTATAATTCACCCCTCCACTTT. Its translation: CASSLVIGGSYNSPLHF.

The chain has TRBV30 and TRBJ2-2, with TRBD2 as a possible D gene (5 bases). Germline V CDR1 and CDR2: GTSNPN, SVGIG (reference sequence). V was pared by 4 bases and J by 7 bases, with 10 bases between. The CDR3 runs 12 residues. For the CDR3, the DNA is TGTGCCTGGAACCGGGATAGCGGGGAGCTGTTTTTT. Translated: CAWNRDSGELFF.

This clone was detected a few times. The gene calls are TRBV19 and TRBJ1-5; no clear D gene. The CDR3 covers 13 residues. V lost 4 bases, J lost 7 bases, and 11 bases lay in between. CDR1 and CDR2 from the germline V gene are LNHDA and SQIVND (reference sequence). CDR3 coding DNA: TGTGCCAGTAGTAGACGGGCCGACCAGCCCCAGCATTTT. Translation: CASSRRADQPQHF.

The chain recombines TRBV12-5 with TRBJ2-3; D is perhaps TRBD2 (5 bases). The CDR3 length is 13 residues. The V end lost 1 base, the J end lost 3 bases, and 5 bases lay between the germline ends. Germline values: CDR1 LGHNT, CDR2 FRNRAP. The CDR3 nucleotides read TGTGCTAGTGGTTTGGGAGGGACAGATACGCAGTATTTT. Protein: CASGLGGTDTQYF.

The chain carries TRBV6-2 or TRBV6-3 and TRBJ2-1, with 13 positions matching TRBD2. This CDR3 is 18 amino acids long. After removal of 2 bases from V and 7 bases from J, the junction contained 11 bases not matched to a gene. CDR1 and CDR2 from the germline V gene are MNHEY and SVGEGT. The CDR3 spells CASSYPAMGTSGVNEQFF. DNA for the CDR3: TGTGCCAGCAGTTACCCAGCCATGGGGACTAGCGGGGTGAATGAGCAGTTCTTC.